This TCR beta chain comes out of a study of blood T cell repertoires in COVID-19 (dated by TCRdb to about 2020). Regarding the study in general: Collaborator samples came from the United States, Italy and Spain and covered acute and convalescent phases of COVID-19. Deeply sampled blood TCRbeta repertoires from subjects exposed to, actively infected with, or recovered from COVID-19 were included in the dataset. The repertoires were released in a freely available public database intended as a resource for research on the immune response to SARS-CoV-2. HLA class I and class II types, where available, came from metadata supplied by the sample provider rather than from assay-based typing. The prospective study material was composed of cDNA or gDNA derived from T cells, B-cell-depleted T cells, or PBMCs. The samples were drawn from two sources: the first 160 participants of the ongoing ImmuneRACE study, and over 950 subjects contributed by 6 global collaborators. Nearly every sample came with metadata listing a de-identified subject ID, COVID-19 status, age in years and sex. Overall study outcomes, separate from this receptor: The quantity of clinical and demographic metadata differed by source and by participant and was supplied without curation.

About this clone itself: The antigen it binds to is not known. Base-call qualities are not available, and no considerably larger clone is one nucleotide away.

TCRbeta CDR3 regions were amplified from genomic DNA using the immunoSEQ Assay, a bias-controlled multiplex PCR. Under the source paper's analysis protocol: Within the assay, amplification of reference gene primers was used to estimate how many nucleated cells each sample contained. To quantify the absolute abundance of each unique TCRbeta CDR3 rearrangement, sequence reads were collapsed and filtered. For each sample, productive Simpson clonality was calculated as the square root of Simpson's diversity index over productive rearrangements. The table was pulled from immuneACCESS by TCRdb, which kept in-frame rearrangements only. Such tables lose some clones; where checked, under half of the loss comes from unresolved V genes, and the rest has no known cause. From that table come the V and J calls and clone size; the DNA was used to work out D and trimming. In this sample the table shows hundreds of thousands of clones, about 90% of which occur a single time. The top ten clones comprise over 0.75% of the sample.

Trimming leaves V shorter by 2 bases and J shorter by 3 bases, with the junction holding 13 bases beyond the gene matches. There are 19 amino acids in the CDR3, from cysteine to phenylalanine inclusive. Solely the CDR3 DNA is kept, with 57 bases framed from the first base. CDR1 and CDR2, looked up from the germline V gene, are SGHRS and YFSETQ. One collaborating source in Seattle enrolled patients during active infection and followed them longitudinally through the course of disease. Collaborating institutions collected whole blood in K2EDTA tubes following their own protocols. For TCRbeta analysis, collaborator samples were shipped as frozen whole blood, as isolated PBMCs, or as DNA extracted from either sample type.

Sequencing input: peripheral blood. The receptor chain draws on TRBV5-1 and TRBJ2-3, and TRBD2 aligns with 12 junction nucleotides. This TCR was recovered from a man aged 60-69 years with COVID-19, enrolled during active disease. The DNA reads TGCGCCAGCAGCTTAAACCCACTAGCGGGGGGAACCCTAACAGATACGCAGTATTTT. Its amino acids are CASSLNPLAGGTLTDTQYF.